The sequence of this T cell receptor (beta chain) was determined in a study of blood T cell repertoires in COVID-19. Overall study context: PBMCs, B-cell-depleted T cells, or T cells were the source of the cDNA or gDNA that made up the material.

Germline loops: CDR1 MGHRA, CDR2 YSYEKL. The CDR3 is made up of 15 amino acids. Trimming cost V 2 bases and J 0 bases, with 8 bases left between them. As processed by the authors: From reference gene primer amplification, estimates of nucleated cell counts were derived. Some clones are missing from TCRdb's copy, which holds only in-frame ones; the method was immunoSEQ multiplex PCR. That table furnishes V, J and clone size, whereas the DNA furnished D and trimming. The data hold about 30,000 clones, with around 90% observed a single time. This chain uses TRBV4-1 with TRBJ1-5, with D possibly matching TRBD1 (6 bases). The source of this sequence is a human donor in a cohort sampled during active COVID-19. The donor label of this sample is uncertain. The sample was peripheral blood. The CDR3 region is CASSQQGNSNQPQHF. The CDR3 DNA sequence: TGCGCCAGCAGCCAACAGGGGAATAGCAATCAGCCCCAGCATTTT.